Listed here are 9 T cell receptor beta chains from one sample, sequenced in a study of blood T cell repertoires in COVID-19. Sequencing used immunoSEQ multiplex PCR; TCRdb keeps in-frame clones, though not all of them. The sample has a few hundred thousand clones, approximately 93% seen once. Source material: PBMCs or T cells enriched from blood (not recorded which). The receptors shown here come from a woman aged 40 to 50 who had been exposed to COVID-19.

DNA for the CDR3: TGTGCCAGCAGCTTAGATGCGGACAGAACCTACGAGCAGTACTTC. It specifies CASSLDADRTYEQYF. V gene TRBV11-2 combines with J gene TRBJ2-7, with D perhaps matching TRBD1 (6 bases). With 0 bases removed from V and 2 bases from J, the gap between germline ends came to 11 bases. Germline CDR1 SGHAT, CDR2 FQNNGV. The CDR3 extends over 15 amino acids.

In DNA form, the CDR3 reads TGTGCCAGCTCTCACAGGGGGCTCACTGAAGCTTTCTTT. Encoded protein: CASSHRGLTEAFF. The chain joins TRBV18 to TRBJ1-1; 9 positions match TRBD1. Germline assignment: CDR1 KGHSH and CDR2 LQKENI. J gave up 4 bases and V 6 bases, and 3 bases lay outside the gene matches. The CDR3 is made up of 13 amino acids.

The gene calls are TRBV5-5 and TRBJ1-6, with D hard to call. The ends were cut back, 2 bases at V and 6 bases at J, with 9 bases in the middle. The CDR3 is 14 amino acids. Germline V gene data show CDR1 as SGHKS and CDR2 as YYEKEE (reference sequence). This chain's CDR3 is CASSFSVTNSPLHF. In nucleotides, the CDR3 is TGTGCCAGCAGCTTCAGCGTGACTAATTCACCCCTCCACTTT.

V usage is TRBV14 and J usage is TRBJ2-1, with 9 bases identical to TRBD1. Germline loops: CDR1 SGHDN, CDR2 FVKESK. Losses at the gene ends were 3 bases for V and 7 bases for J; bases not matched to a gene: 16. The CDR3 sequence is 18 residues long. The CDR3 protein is CASSHVPGQGSSGNEQFF. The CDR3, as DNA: TGTGCCAGCAGCCATGTCCCGGGACAGGGTTCGTCGGGGAATGAGCAGTTCTTC.

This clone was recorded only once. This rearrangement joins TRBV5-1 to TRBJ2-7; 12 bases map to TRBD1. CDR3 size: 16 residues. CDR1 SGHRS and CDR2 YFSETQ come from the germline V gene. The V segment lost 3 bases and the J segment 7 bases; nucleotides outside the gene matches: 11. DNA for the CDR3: TGCGCCAGCAGCTCTCATCCGGGACAGGGGGCGCGTGAGCAGTACTTC. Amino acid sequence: CASSSHPGQGAREQYF.

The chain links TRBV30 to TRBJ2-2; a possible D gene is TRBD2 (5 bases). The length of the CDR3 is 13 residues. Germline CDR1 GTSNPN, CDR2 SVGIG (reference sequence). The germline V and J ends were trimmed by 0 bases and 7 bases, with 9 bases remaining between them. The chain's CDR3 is CAWSVERNGELFF. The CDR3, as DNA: TGTGCCTGGAGTGTAGAGCGGAACGGGGAGCTGTTTTTT.

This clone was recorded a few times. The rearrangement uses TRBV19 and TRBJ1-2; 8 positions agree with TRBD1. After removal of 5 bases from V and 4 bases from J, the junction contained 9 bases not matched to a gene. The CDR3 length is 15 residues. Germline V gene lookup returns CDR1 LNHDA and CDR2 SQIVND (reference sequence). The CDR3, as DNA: TGTGCCAGTAGTCCAGGGACAGGCTCGATCTATGGCTACACCTTC. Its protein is CASSPGTGSIYGYTF.

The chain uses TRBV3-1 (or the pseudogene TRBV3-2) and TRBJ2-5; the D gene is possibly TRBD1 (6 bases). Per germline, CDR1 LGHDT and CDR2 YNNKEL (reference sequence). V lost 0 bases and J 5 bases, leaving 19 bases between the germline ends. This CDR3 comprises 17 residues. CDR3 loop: CASSQDAWGTSRETQYF. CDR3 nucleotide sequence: TGTGCCAGCAGCCAAGACGCTTGGGGGACAAGTAGGGAGACCCAGTACTTC.

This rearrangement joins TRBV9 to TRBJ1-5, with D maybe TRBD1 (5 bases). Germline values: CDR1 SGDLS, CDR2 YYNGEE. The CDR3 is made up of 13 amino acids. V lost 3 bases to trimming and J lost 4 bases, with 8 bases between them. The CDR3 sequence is CASSGQGNQPQHF. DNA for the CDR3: TGTGCCAGCAGCGGGCAGGGTAATCAGCCCCAGCATTTT.